The next 23 T cell receptor beta chains were all read from a single sample in a study of cytomegalovirus exposure and HLA in healthy donors. Both 60 Vbeta primers and 13 Jbeta primers went into the PCR. Method: immunoSEQ multiplex PCR; TCRdb's copy keeps in-frame clones and lacks some. The sample records about 190,000 clones, approximately 79% being singletons. The specimen was PBMCs. The receptor set was obtained from a woman younger than 30 in good health and CMV-seronegative.

This clone has a single count. The V and J genes are TRBV6-1 and TRBJ2-1; D unclear. This CDR3 region has 14 residues. The ends were cut back, 4 bases at V and 0 bases at J, with 7 bases in the middle. Germline V gives CDR1 MNHNS, CDR2 SASEGT. The CDR3 bases are TGTGCCAGCAGTGGACTGATCTCCTACAATGAGCAGTTCTTC. It codes for CASSGLISYNEQFF.

This sequence joins TRBV9 and TRBJ2-1; 12 bases match TRBD2. Trimming cost V 1 base and J 7 bases; bases outside gene matches: 3. CDR3 length equals 15 residues. Germline-derived CDR1 and CDR2 are SGDLS and YYNGEE. CDR3 in amino acids: CASSVWTSGTNEQFF. CDR3 nucleotides: TGTGCCAGCAGCGTATGGACTAGCGGGACTAATGAGCAGTTCTTC.

The chain has TRBV28 and TRBJ1-4; TRBD1 agrees at 7 bases. CDR1 and CDR2 from the germline V gene are MDHEN and SYDVKM. The CDR3 runs 17 residues. V trimming: 5 bases; J trimming: 3 bases; junction bases outside the gene matches: 12. CDR3 in amino acids: CASSTEPTGTANEKLFF. Here the CDR3 DNA reads TGTGCCAGCAGTACGGAGCCGACAGGGACGGCTAATGAAAAACTGTTTTTT.

The V and J genes are TRBV9 and TRBJ2-2; weak D call: TRBD2 (5 bases). V lost 6 bases and J lost 0, with 15 bases in between. The germline CDR1 and CDR2 sequences are SGDLS and YYNGEE. This CDR3 is 16 amino acids long. CDR3 in DNA: TGTGCCAGCAAAGAGTCCGGAGGCTCGAACACCGGGGAGCTGTTTTTT. It codes for CASKESGGSNTGELFF.

The genes are TRBV6-1 and TRBJ1-6; possibly TRBD1 for D (6 bases). This CDR3 has 13 amino acids. The V end lost 8 bases, the J end lost 4 bases, and 9 bases lay between the germline ends. Germline values: CDR1 MNHNS, CDR2 SASEGT. CDR3 nucleotides: TGTGCCAGCGGACAGCCGTATAATTCACCCCTCCACTTT. Protein: CASGQPYNSPLHF.

This chain uses TRBV7-9 with TRBJ2-1; TRBD1 matches at 8 bases. This CDR3 has 16 amino acids. The germline V gene has CDR1 SEHNR and CDR2 FQNEAQ (reference sequence). V lost 6 bases and J lost 1; bases outside the gene matches: 8. The CDR3 sequence is CASSNPDRGSYNEQFF. DNA for the CDR3: TGTGCCAGCAGTAACCCAGACAGGGGTTCCTACAATGAGCAGTTCTTC. The complete variable domain, with remaining parts taken from reference TRBV7-9 and TRBJ2-1, reads DTGVSQNPRHKITKRGQNVTFRCDPISEHNRLYWYRQTLGQGPEFLTYFQNEAQLEKSRLLSDRFSAERPKGSFSTLEIQRTEQGDSAMYLCASSNPDRGSYNEQFFGPGTRLTVL.

The V gene is TRBV27, the J gene TRBJ1-1; D gene unclear. The V end was cut by 1 base, the J end by 0 bases, with 3 bases between. The CDR3 sequence is 13 residues long. Germline V gene lookup returns CDR1 MNHEY and CDR2 SMNVEV (reference sequence). The CDR3 DNA is TGTGCCAGCAGTTTATATATGAACACTGAAGCTTTCTTT. This translates into CASSLYMNTEAFF.

In DNA form, the CDR3 reads TGTGCCAGCAGTTACACATACGGAGGGGAGGGTGGCTACACCTTC. Translating gives CASSYTYGGEGGYTF. The rearrangement uses TRBV6-6 and TRBJ1-2, with D perhaps matching TRBD1 (5 bases). Germline CDR1 is MNHNY and CDR2 is SVGAGI (reference sequence). The CDR3 is made up of 15 amino acids. The V end lost 2 bases, the J end lost 7 bases, and 17 bases lay between the germline ends.

This clone came up a few times. This chain links TRBV15 with TRBJ2-7; tentatively, D is TRBD1 (5 bases). There are 13 residues in the CDR3. V was trimmed by 0 bases and J by 2 bases, leaving 5 bases between them. Germline V lookup: CDR1 LNHNV, CDR2 YYDKDF (reference sequence). The CDR3 reads CATSREGPYEQYF. The CDR3 DNA is TGTGCCACCAGCAGAGAGGGGCCCTACGAGCAGTACTTC.

This chain joins TRBV19 and TRBJ1-5, with TRBD1 as a possible D gene (6 bases). Germline CDR1 and CDR2: LNHDA and SQIVND (reference sequence). This CDR3 region has 15 residues. V was clipped by 1 base and J by 8 bases, with 15 bases between them. CDR3 sequence (DNA): TGTGCCAGTAGTATAGTATCAGGGGCGTCGGAGCCCCAGCATTTT. Encoded protein: CASSIVSGASEPQHF.

A single count supports this clone. The chain links TRBV5-6 to TRBJ2-2, with 7 bases fitting TRBD2. The CDR3 loop spans 16 amino acids. In germline, CDR1 is SGHDT, CDR2 YYEEEE. The V segment lost 0 bases and the J segment 4 bases; nucleotides outside the gene matches: 6. The CDR3: CASSLATSDLTGELFF. The CDR3 bases are TGTGCCAGCAGCTTGGCAACTAGCGACCTCACCGGGGAGCTGTTTTTT.

The CDR3 DNA is TGTGCCAGCAGTTTGTGGTTAGGACAGTCTGCCGAGCAGTACTTC. Translation gives CASSLWLGQSAEQYF. The J gene is TRBJ2-7, the V gene TRBV28; the D gene is possibly TRBD1 (6 bases). CDR3 length: 15 residues. The V gene's germline CDR1 is MDHEN and CDR2 SYDVKM. V lost 3 bases and J 6 bases, leaving 18 bases between the germline ends.

This chain uses TRBV4-1 with TRBJ2-7; D may be TRBD2 (5 bases). The CDR3 is 14 residues long. Germline V CDR1 and CDR2: MGHRA, YSYEKL. Trimming shortened V by 0 bases and J by 6 bases, and 12 bases separated the two germline ends. The CDR3 is CASSQEARTGEQYF. In nucleotides, the CDR3 is TGCGCCAGCAGCCAAGAGGCTAGGACTGGCGAGCAGTACTTC.

The J gene is TRBJ1-2, the V gene TRBV27, with D tentatively TRBD1 (6 bases). Germline values: CDR1 MNHEY, CDR2 SMNVEV (reference sequence). V gave up 3 bases and J gave up 4 bases, with 12 bases separating them. The CDR3 covers 14 residues. CDR3 nucleotide sequence: TGTGCCAGCAGTTTTGGTCAGGGGTTCTATGGCTACACCTTC. Its protein is CASSFGQGFYGYTF.

In its sample, this clone was seen once. The CDR3 sequence: CASSVPGGQQTQYF. In DNA form, the CDR3 reads TGCGCCAGCAGTGTGCCGGGGGGGCAACAGACCCAGTACTTC. The chain recombines TRBV10-2 with TRBJ2-5, with 8 bases aligning to TRBD2. The CDR3 sequence is 14 residues long. In germline, CDR1 is WSHSY, CDR2 SAAADI. The J segment lost 6 bases and the V segment lost 4 bases, leaving 7 bases of the junction unmatched.

The chain combines TRBV6-6 with TRBJ2-1; 10 bases are a match to TRBD2. V was clipped by 7 bases and J by 5 bases; unmatched bases: 11. This CDR3 spans 16 amino acids. The germline gives CDR1 MNHNY, CDR2 SVGAGI (reference sequence). Here the CDR3 DNA reads TGTGCCAGCAACAAAATAGCGGGAGGAGGGGACAATGAGCAGTTCTTC. Translation: CASNKIAGGGDNEQFF.

This clone was seen only once. CDR3 nucleotides: TGTGCCAGCAGCTACGGGGTGATGGACACCGGGGAGCTGTTTTTT. Residues: CASSYGVMDTGELFF. The chain combines TRBV7-3 with TRBJ2-2; perhaps TRBD2 as D (5 bases). The CDR3 sequence is 15 residues long. V lost 4 bases to trimming and J lost 3 bases, with 12 bases between them. Germline CDR1 SGHTA, CDR2 FQGTGA.

The V gene is TRBV6-5, the J gene TRBJ1-1, with D perhaps TRBD1 (5 bases). V shed 2 bases and J shed 4 bases, with 11 bases lying between them. This CDR3 region has 14 residues. The germline V gene has CDR1 MNHEY and CDR2 SVGAGI. CDR3 loop: CASSYPGSSTEAFF. CDR3 nucleotide sequence: TGTGCCAGCAGTTACCCAGGGTCGAGCACTGAAGCTTTCTTT.

The chain links TRBV9 to TRBJ1-4, with TRBD1 matching 8 bases. The junction had 6 bases not matched to a gene; V was cut back by 4 bases and J by 4 bases. Germline V gene lookup returns CDR1 SGDLS and CDR2 YYNGEE. The CDR3 is made up of 15 amino acids. CDR3 bases: TGTGCCAGCAGCCTAAGGACAGGGTTTAATGAAAAACTGTTTTTT. Translation gives CASSLRTGFNEKLFF.

The rearrangement uses TRBV6-1 and TRBJ2-7, with D unclear. Trimming removed 11 bases at V and 2 bases at J, with 10 bases between. CDR1 MNHNS and CDR2 SASEGT come from the germline V gene. The CDR3 runs 11 residues. The CDR3 DNA sequence: TGTGCCCCTCCCAGTCCCTACGAGCAGTACTTC. It is translated as CAPPSPYEQYF.

CDR3 sequence (DNA): TGTGCTAGTGGTTTGGTACCGATGGCCGGGACGACAGGGCTCGAGACCCAGTACTTC. Translated: CASGLVPMAGTTGLETQYF. This chain uses TRBV12-5 with TRBJ2-5; 7 bases agree with TRBD1. The CDR3 loop spans 19 amino acids. With 0 bases clipped from V and 5 bases from J, the junction kept 18 bases outside the gene matches. The V gene's germline CDR1 is LGHNT and CDR2 FRNRAP. Full variable domain (missing parts from reference TRBV12-5 and TRBJ2-5): DARVTQTPRHKVTEMGQEVTMRCQPILGHNTVFWYRQTMMQGLELLAYFRNRAPLDDSGMPKDRFSAEMPDATLATLKIQPSEPRDSAVYFCASGLVPMAGTTGLETQYFGPGTRLLVL.

The rearrangement links TRBV29-1 to TRBJ2-5; 10 bases align to TRBD2. Per the germline V gene, CDR1 is SQVTM and CDR2 is ANQGSEA. V gave up 5 bases and J gave up 2 bases; unmatched junction bases: 8. CDR3 size: 15 residues. The CDR3 here is CSVRRASGGQETQYF. The CDR3 DNA follows: TGCAGCGTTCGCCGGGCTAGCGGGGGACAAGAGACCCAGTACTTC. The full variable domain, its missing parts supplied by reference TRBV29-1 and TRBJ2-5, is SAVISQKPSRDICQRGTSLTIQCQVDSQVTMMFWYRQQPGQSLTLIATANQGSEATYESGFVIDKFPISRPNLTFSTLTVSNMSPEDSSIYLCSVRRASGGQETQYFGPGTRLLVL.

The chain joins TRBV4-2 to TRBJ2-7; 7 nucleotides agree with TRBD1. Trimming at V came to 1 base and at J to 0 bases, leaving 0 bases not matched to a gene. The CDR3 is 14 residues long. The V gene's germline CDR1 is LGHNA and CDR2 YNFKEQ. The CDR3 sequence: CASSQGDSSYEQYF. The CDR3 nucleotides are TGTGCCAGCAGCCAAGGGGACAGCTCCTACGAGCAGTACTTC.